The rows below give T cell receptor beta chains drawn from one sample of a study of spatial heterogeneity in lung cancer. TCRdb re-called the 5' RACE reads through MiXCR, storing one row per CDR3 protein. The sample consists of about 92,000 distinct CDR3 sequences, 10% to 15% of them appearing once. Specimen: PBMCs, collected at surgery. Source of these receptors: a male donor with early-stage non-small cell lung cancer. CDR3s include the opening cysteine and the closing phenylalanine or tryptophan. D genes are given only for firm matches. Clone size appears in some rows only: once, few, many, or a class for an expanded clone.

v_call,clone_size,d_call,j_call,cdr3_nt,cdr3_aa
TRBV7-2,few,TRBD1,TRBJ1-5,TGTGCCAGCAGCTTAAAAGGGGCAGGGGGCAGAGTGAATCAGCCCCAGCATTTT,CASSLKGAGGRVNQPQHF
TRBV7-2,few,-,TRBJ2-3,TGTGCCAGCAGCTGGGAAAACTCAGTTCCAGATACGCAGTATTTT,CASSWENSVPDTQYF
TRBV5-6,-,-,TRBJ2-1,TGTGCCAGCAGCCTCCGGACACGTTTCAATGAGCAGTTCTTC,CASSLRTRFNEQFF
TRBV4-2,many,-,TRBJ2-3,TGTGCCAGCAGCCAAGGGAGACGTGATACGCAGTATTTT,CASSQGRRDTQYF
TRBV20-1,-,-,TRBJ1-1,TGCAGTGCTAGAGATCATGTTAAGAGCACTGAAGCTTTCTTT,CSARDHVKSTEAFF
TRBV7-2,few,TRBD2,TRBJ2-3,TGTGCCAGCAGCGCAGGACTAGCGGGAGGGCCCCCAGATACGCAGTATTTT,CASSAGLAGGPPDTQYF
TRBV6-2/TRBV6-3,few,-,TRBJ2-1,-,CASTSGLVYNEQFF
TRBV5-4,-,-,TRBJ1-6,TGTGCCAGCAGCCTCGGTAGGGGGAAGAGGAATTCACCCCTCCACTTT,CASSLGRGKRNSPLHF
TRBV7-9,few,TRBD2,TRBJ2-1,TGTGCCAGCAGCTATATGGGACTAGCGGCGCATGAGCAGTTCTTC,CASSYMGLAAHEQFF
TRBV28,medium-sized,TRBD1,TRBJ2-3,TGTGCCAGCAGTTTCGGGGCCAGGGGGATTGGCTACCCGCAGTATTTT,CASSFGARGIGYPQYF
TRBV21-1,-,-,TRBJ1-1,TGTGCCAGCAGCAAAAAACTTTCGACTGAAGCTTTCTTT,CASSKKLSTEAFF
TRBV30,few,-,TRBJ1-1,TGTGCCTGGAGATCCCGGCAGAACACTGAAGCTTTCTTT,CAWRSRQNTEAFF
TRBV6-2/TRBV6-3,-,-,TRBJ2-6,TGTGCCAGCACCCGAGATGGCGTAAGGGGGGCCAACGTCCTGACTTTC,CASTRDGVRGANVLTF
TRBV6-2/TRBV6-3,few,TRBD2,TRBJ2-3,TGTGCCAGCAGACTTACTAGCGGAAGCACAGATACGCAGTATTTT,CASRLTSGSTDTQYF
TRBV20-1,-,-,TRBJ2-1,TGCAGTGCTATAGGGGGGTGGAATGAGCAGTTCTTC,CSAIGGWNEQFF
TRBV5-4,few,-,TRBJ2-3,TGTGCCAGCAGCAGCTCGGTTTTAACAGATACGCAGTATTTT,CASSSSVLTDTQYF
TRBV6-1,-,-,TRBJ1-5,TGTGCCAGCAGTGAGGGGGTGTTGCGCAATCAGCCCCAGCATTTT,CASSEGVLRNQPQHF
TRBV27,many,-,TRBJ1-2,TGTGCCAGCAGTTTATTTGGGGGGCTGGACTATGGCTACACCTTC,CASSLFGGLDYGYTF
TRBV24-1,few,-,TRBJ2-1,TGTGCCACCAGTGATTTGGCTAGGGGAAACCCTTACAATGAGCAGTTCTTC,CATSDLARGNPYNEQFF
TRBV12-3/TRBV12-4,-,-,TRBJ1-1,TGTGCCAGCAGTCCCCCCCAGGGAAGAGGCACTGAAGCTTTCTTT,CASSPPQGRGTEAFF
TRBV27,-,-,TRBJ1-4,TGTGCCAGCAGAAGGACGTGGCGGGCAACTAATGAAAAACTGTTTTTT,CASRRTWRATNEKLFF
TRBV28,-,-,TRBJ2-5,TGTGCCAGCAGTTTACCTTTAGGGGAGAGTAGACAGTACTTC,CASSLPLGESRQYF
TRBV12-3/TRBV12-4,-,TRBD1,TRBJ2-7,TGTGCCAGCAGCCTCCATCGCCCGGGACAGGTCAAGGAGCAGTACTTC,CASSLHRPGQVKEQYF
TRBV6-6,-,-,TRBJ2-1,TGTGCCAGCAGTTACTCGGCAACGTCGGGTAATGAGCAGTTCTTC,CASSYSATSGNEQFF
TRBV30,-,TRBD2,TRBJ2-1,TGTGCCTTCCCTATTCCGGGACTAGCGGGGGTTTACAATGAGCAGTTCTTC,CAFPIPGLAGVYNEQFF
TRBV12-3/TRBV12-4,few,-,TRBJ1-2,TGTGCCAGCAGATTGGGAGTAAACTATGGCTACACCTTC,CASRLGVNYGYTF
TRBV5-4,-,TRBD1,TRBJ2-3,TGTGCCAGCAGCTTGTTGGTGGGACAGGGTGACACAGATACGCAGTATTTT,CASSLLVGQGDTDTQYF
TRBV20-1,few,TRBD1,TRBJ2-3,TGCAGTGCAGAGGACAGGGGCGATACGCAGTATTTT,CSAEDRGDTQYF
TRBV15,-,-,TRBJ2-5,TGTGCCACCAGCAGAGAAGCCCCTCGGGACGGACTAACCCAGTACTTC,CATSREAPRDGLTQYF
TRBV12-3/TRBV12-4,-,-,TRBJ2-7,TGTGCCAGCAGTTTAAGGCAGGGCCCTTGGGAGCAGTACTTC,CASSLRQGPWEQYF
TRBV14,few,TRBD2,TRBJ2-1,TGTGCCAGCAGCCAACTAGCGGGAGGGGGGCATGAGCAGTTCTTC,CASSQLAGGGHEQFF
TRBV7-2,-,TRBD2,TRBJ2-3,TGTGCCAGCAGTCCCACACGCGGGGGGCTTACAGATACGCAGTATTTT,CASSPTRGGLTDTQYF
TRBV5-1,few,-,TRBJ2-7,TGCGCCAGCAGCTTAGGACGGACCATATACGAGCAGTACTTC,CASSLGRTIYEQYF
TRBV5-5,-,TRBD2,TRBJ2-2,TGTGCCAGCAGCTCCGGGACTAGTAGATCCGGGGAGCTGTTTTTT,CASSSGTSRSGELFF
TRBV7-3,-,-,TRBJ1-6,TGTGCCAGCAGCTTAAGAACGGTGGCAGGGGCCAGCTCCTATAATTCACCCCTCCACTTT,CASSLRTVAGASSYNSPLHF
TRBV7-2,-,-,TRBJ2-7,TGTGCCAGCAGCTTAGCCTGGGACTCCTACGAGCAGTACTTC,CASSLAWDSYEQYF
TRBV3-1,-,TRBD2,TRBJ2-1,TGTGCCAGCAGCCAAGATTTACGACTAGCGGGACGCTACAATGAGCAGTTCTTC,CASSQDLRLAGRYNEQFF
TRBV20-1,many,TRBD2,TRBJ2-2,TGCAGTGCCCGATCTCGACTAGCGGGAGGGCCGGGGAACACCGGGGAGCTGTTTTTT,CSARSRLAGGPGNTGELFF
TRBV24-1,few,-,TRBJ2-1,TGTGCCACCAGTGGTGGGGCCCCCCCAGATGAGCAGTTCTTC,CATSGGAPPDEQFF
TRBV5-1,many,-,TRBJ2-1,TGCGCCAGCAGCTTGGAAACAGCCTACAATGAGCAGTTCTTC,CASSLETAYNEQFF
TRBV5-1,once,-,TRBJ1-1,TGCGCCAGCAGCCGGTCGAACACTGAAGCTTTCTTT,CASSRSNTEAFF
TRBV7-2,few,-,TRBJ2-7,TGTGCCAGCAGCCCCCCCATGTACAGGGCGGGCTCCTACGAGCAGTACTTC,CASSPPMYRAGSYEQYF
TRBV20-1,few,-,TRBJ2-7,TGCAGTGCTAGACACGGGGGCCCCGGGAGGTCCTACGAGCAGTACTTC,CSARHGGPGRSYEQYF
TRBV20-1,few,TRBD1,TRBJ1-2,TGCAGTGCCGGGGCCAGGGGGGACTATGGCTACACCTTC,CSAGARGDYGYTF
TRBV29-1,many,-,TRBJ2-7,TGCAGCGTTCTATCTCCCGGTAGGGAGTACGAGCAGTACTTC,CSVLSPGREYEQYF
TRBV7-2,-,-,TRBJ2-7,TGTGCCAGCAGCTTAGATCGAGCGGAGATCTACGAGCAGTACTTC,CASSLDRAEIYEQYF
TRBV5-1,few,-,TRBJ2-1,TGCGGTCTTAGCATGGGGAATGAGCAGTTCTTC,CGLSMGNEQFF
TRBV7-3,many,-,TRBJ2-7,TGTGCCAGCAGCTCCACCGGGGGCGGCGAGCAGTACTTC,CASSSTGGGEQYF